The TCR beta chain described here comes from a study of control samples from healthy donors and cancer patients. The V and J ends lost 4 bases and 5 bases respectively, with 15 bases between them. The germline CDR1 and CDR2 sequences are SGHTS and YDEGEE. This CDR3 comprises 14 residues. Repertoires were generated with immunoSEQ multiplex PCR, while TCRdb's copy carries only in-frame clones and drops some. Of about 70,000 clones in the sample, 75% to 90% were seen once. Sequencing used PBMCs. V is TRBV5-8 and J is TRBJ2-5; maybe TRBD1 (5 bases). The sequence came from a woman aged 45 to 65 with lung cancer. In DNA form, the CDR3 reads TGTGCCAGCAGCGTAAAAGGGGTCTGGGAGACCCAGTACTTC. Its protein product is CASSVKGVWETQYF. Drawing the rest from reference TRBV5-8 and TRBJ2-5, the complete variable domain is EAGVTQSPTHLIKTRGQQATLRCSPISGHTSVYWYQQALGLGLQFLLWYDEGEERNRGNFPPRFSGRQFPNYSSELNVNALELEDSALYLCASSVKGVWETQYFGPGTRLLVL.